The 32 T cell receptor beta chains reported below all come from one sample, sequenced in a study of T cell responses to AZD1222 COVID-19 vaccine. Measured with immunoSEQ multiplex PCR; TCRdb has only the in-frame clones, and not every one. The sample has some 110,000 clones, 85% to 90% seen once. Material: peripheral blood, obtained 28 days after the second AZD1222 dose. The receptors were gathered from an adult who received the AZD1222 COVID-19 vaccine.

The chain is built from TRBV7-2 and TRBJ2-2; TRBD2 might be the D (6 bases). The CDR3 consists of 14 residues. V shed 2 bases and J shed 5 bases, with 9 bases lying between them. Germline-derived CDR1 and CDR2 are SGHTA and FQGNSA. Here the CDR3 DNA reads TGTGCCAGCAGCTTAAATGGAGGGACCGGGGAGCTGTTTTTT. This encodes CASSLNGGTGELFF.

The rearrangement links TRBV10-1 to TRBJ2-5, with 8 bases identical to TRBD2. Per the germline V gene, CDR1 is WNHNN and CDR2 is SYGVQD (reference sequence). Germline trimming cut 4 bases from V and 2 bases from J; bases unmatched to any gene: 6. CDR3 size: 15 residues. CDR3 loop: CASSVSSGPQETQYF. CDR3 nucleotide sequence: TGCGCCAGCAGTGTCTCTAGCGGGCCTCAAGAGACCCAGTACTTC.

The V gene is TRBV7-2, the J gene TRBJ2-7, with D possibly TRBD2 on 6 matching bases. The germline V and J ends were trimmed by 5 bases and 3 bases, with 14 bases remaining between them. The CDR3 contains 14 residues. Germline CDR1 is SGHTA and CDR2 is FQGNSA. The CDR3 DNA sequence: TGTGCCAGCAGCCGGGCAGCGGGCTTCTACGAGCAGTACTTC. Translating it yields CASSRAAGFYEQYF.

The V gene is TRBV6-2 or TRBV6-3, the J gene TRBJ2-1; 11 bases match TRBD2. Germline loops: CDR1 MNHEY, CDR2 SVGEGT. V was pared by 0 bases and J by 3 bases, with 4 bases of the junction left unmatched. The CDR3 sequence is 17 residues long. The CDR3: CASSYSGTSGNYNEQFF. Here the CDR3 DNA reads TGTGCCAGCAGTTACTCCGGGACTAGCGGAAACTACAATGAGCAGTTCTTC.

CDR3 nucleotides: TGTGCCAGCTCACCACAACATCTAGGGGGCTACAATGAGCAGTTCTTC. It translates to CASSPQHLGGYNEQFF. The chain carries TRBV18 and TRBJ2-1, with TRBD1 as a possible D gene (6 bases). The CDR3 totals 16 residues. Per germline, CDR1 KGHSH and CDR2 LQKENI. Deletions cut 1 base from V and 3 bases from J, with 13 bases between.

The V gene is TRBV11-2, the J gene TRBJ2-3; 10 bases match TRBD2. The CDR3 is made up of 15 amino acids. Germline assignment: CDR1 SGHAT and CDR2 FQNNGV. V lost 5 bases to trimming and J lost 9 bases; unmatched junction nucleotides: 11. The chain's CDR3 is CASSPNLAGGGTQYF. The CDR3 DNA sequence: TGTGCCAGCAGCCCCAACTTAGCGGGAGGTGGCACGCAGTATTTT. The variable domain in full, completed from reference TRBV11-2 and TRBJ2-3, reads EAGVAQSPRYKIIEKRQSVAFWCNPISGHATLYWYQQILGQGPKLLIQFQNNGVVDDSQLPKDRFSAERLKGVDSTLKIQPAKLEDSAVYLCASSPNLAGGGTQYFGPGTRLTVL.

The chain has TRBV15 and TRBJ2-3, with 7 bases that match TRBD2. The trim removed 5 bases at V and 15 bases at J, leaving 17 bases unmatched. CDR1 and CDR2 (germline): LNHNV, YYDKDF (reference sequence). CDR3 length: 14 amino acids. The DNA of the CDR3 is TGTGCCACCAGCCCAATGACTAGCTCCCCCGTTAAATATTTT. This gives the protein CATSPMTSSPVKYF.

This clone was seen a few times. The chain recombines TRBV6-1 with TRBJ2-7; a weak D match, TRBD2 (5 bases). Germline V gene sequence: CDR1 MNHNS, CDR2 SASEGT. The CDR3 has 12 amino acids. Trimming stripped 2 bases from V and 5 bases from J, with 7 bases between. CDR3 protein: CASSETRDEQYF. For the CDR3, the DNA is TGTGCCAGCAGTGAAACGAGGGACGAGCAGTACTTC.

The gene calls are TRBV5-1 and TRBJ2-5; a weak D match, TRBD2 (5 bases). Trimming removed 0 bases from V and 4 bases from J, with 16 bases in between. CDR1 is SGHRS, CDR2 YFSETQ, per germline. The CDR3 consists of 16 residues. This CDR3 reads CASSLATSGSGETQYF. The CDR3 region has the DNA TGCGCCAGCAGCTTGGCCACGAGCGGTTCGGGAGAGACCCAGTACTTC.

This sequence joins TRBV19 and TRBJ1-1; TRBD1 matches at 8 bases. From germline, CDR1 is LNHDA and CDR2 SQIVND (reference sequence). The V gene end was trimmed by 8 bases and the J gene end by 5 bases; junction bases not matched to a gene: 10. CDR3 length: 14 amino acids. DNA of the CDR3: TGTGCCAGTCGAGGACAGGGCGGGAGGACTGAAGCTTTCTTT. Protein sequence: CASRGQGGRTEAFF.

The J gene is TRBJ1-5, the V gene TRBV28; D might be TRBD1 (5 bases). The germline V and J ends were trimmed by 11 bases and 11 bases, with 10 bases remaining between them. The CDR3 is 9 residues long. Germline V lookup: CDR1 MDHEN, CDR2 SYDVKM. The CDR3 sequence is CAGAGTQHF. DNA for the CDR3: TGTGCCGGGGCGGGGACCCAGCATTTT.

The chain links TRBV4-2 to TRBJ1-3, with a possible D match to TRBD1 (5 bases). The germline gives CDR1 LGHNA, CDR2 YNFKEQ. The ends were cut back, 1 base at V and 0 bases at J, with 13 bases in the middle. The CDR3 spans 17 residues. This chain's CDR3 is CASSQADKGPSGNTIYF. The CDR3 DNA follows: TGTGCCAGCAGCCAAGCAGATAAGGGACCCTCTGGAAACACCATATATTTT.

The chain links TRBV9 to TRBJ2-5; D possibly matches TRBD1 or TRBD2 (5 bases each). The germline V and J ends were trimmed by 4 bases and 2 bases, with 12 bases remaining between them. The CDR3 extends over 14 amino acids. The germline CDR1 and CDR2 sequences are SGDLS and YYNGEE. CDR3 sequence: CASSPGTVQETQYF. In DNA form, the CDR3 reads TGTGCCAGCAGCCCAGGGACGGTTCAAGAGACCCAGTACTTC.

The chain links TRBV7-9 to TRBJ1-2; perhaps TRBD1 as D (5 bases). CDR3 length: 12 residues. Trimming took off 2 bases at V and 8 bases at J, with 9 bases between the two ends. The germline V gene encodes CDR1 SEHNR and CDR2 FQNEAQ (reference sequence). Here the CDR3 reads CASSLTGQGYTF. As DNA, the CDR3 is TGTGCCAGCAGCTTAACAGGTCAGGGCTACACCTTC.

The chain uses TRBV18 and TRBJ2-2; D gene ambiguous. The germline V and J ends were trimmed by 3 bases and 6 bases, with 8 bases remaining between them. The CDR3 spans 13 residues. Per germline, CDR1 KGHSH and CDR2 LQKENI. CDR3 protein: CASSPGLAGELFF. The DNA of the CDR3 is TGTGCCAGCTCACCGGGTCTCGCCGGGGAGCTGTTTTTT. The whole variable domain, filled in from reference TRBV18 and TRBJ2-2, reads NAGVMQNPRHLVRRRGQEARLRCSPMKGHSHVYWYRQLPEEGLKFMVYLQKENIIDESGMPKERFSAEFPKEGPSILRIQQVVRGDSAAYFCASSPGLAGELFFGEGSRLTVL.

The chain carries TRBV3-1 (or the pseudogene TRBV3-2) and TRBJ1-5; D call uncertain. Deletions cut 4 bases from V and 3 bases from J, with 10 bases between. Germline CDR1 and CDR2: LGHDT and YNNKEL (reference sequence). CDR3 length equals 14 residues. CDR3 DNA sequence: TGTGCCAGCAGCCCCGCATCGACCAATCAGCCCCAGCATTTT. Its translation: CASSPASTNQPQHF.

The genes are TRBV18 and TRBJ2-6; no firm D call. The CDR3 covers 16 residues. Germline CDR1 reads KGHSH; CDR2 reads LQKENI. With 6 bases removed from V and 4 bases from J, the gap between germline ends came to 16 bases. CDR3 sequence reads: CASSHILGPGANVLTF. DNA of the CDR3: TGTGCCAGCTCCCACATTCTAGGGCCGGGGGCCAACGTCCTGACTTTC.

V usage is TRBV20-1 and J usage is TRBJ2-1, with no clear D. Germline V gene lookup returns CDR1 DFQATT and CDR2 SNEGSKA (reference sequence). The CDR3 covers 11 residues. V lost 0 bases and J lost 10, with 7 bases in between. The CDR3: CSARDILEQFF. Here the CDR3 DNA reads TGCAGTGCTAGAGATATTCTCGAGCAGTTCTTC.

The chain combines TRBV19 with TRBJ2-1; a weak D match, TRBD2 (5 bases). Germline V gene lookup returns CDR1 LNHDA and CDR2 SQIVND (reference sequence). V lost 5 bases and J lost 4, with 12 bases in between. The CDR3 covers 14 residues. CDR3: CASSGGPGYNEQFF. CDR3 nucleotides: TGTGCCAGTAGTGGAGGTCCGGGATACAATGAGCAGTTCTTC.

This clone was detected a few times. The chain joins TRBV5-4 to TRBJ2-5; D ambiguous. The CDR3 loop spans 15 amino acids. The germline V and J ends were trimmed by 2 bases and 1 base, with 12 bases remaining between them. Germline V lookup: CDR1 SGHNT, CDR2 YYREEE (reference sequence). CDR3 amino acids: CASSLNPKTQETQYF. As DNA, the CDR3 is TGTGCCAGCAGCTTAAACCCGAAAACCCAAGAGACCCAGTACTTC.

J is TRBJ2-7 and V is TRBV10-1, with 9 nucleotides matching TRBD1. The CDR3 sequence is 14 residues long. Germline values: CDR1 WNHNN, CDR2 SYGVQD (reference sequence). The V and J ends lost 3 bases and 7 bases, in that order; junction bases with no gene match: 7. DNA for the CDR3: TGCGCCAGCAGTGACTCCGGGACAGGGCGGGAGCAGTACTTC. It translates to CASSDSGTGREQYF.

The chain employs TRBV7-9 and TRBJ2-7; tentatively, D is TRBD1 (6 bases). This CDR3 is 15 amino acids long. V lost 4 bases and J lost 7, with 20 bases in between. The germline gives CDR1 SEHNR, CDR2 FQNEAQ (reference sequence). This CDR3 is CASSSGTNPLREQYF. Written as DNA, the CDR3 is TGTGCCAGCAGCTCCGGGACAAATCCTTTACGGGAGCAGTACTTC.

The chain is built from TRBV5-1 and TRBJ1-5; a weak D match, TRBD1 (5 bases). Per the germline V gene, CDR1 is SGHRS and CDR2 is YFSETQ. The V and J ends lost 0 bases and 3 bases respectively, with 10 bases between them. This CDR3 has 15 amino acids. This CDR3 is CASSLEWGYNQPQHF. As DNA, the CDR3 is TGCGCCAGCAGCTTGGAGTGGGGCTACAATCAGCCCCAGCATTTT.

The chain uses TRBV9 and TRBJ2-7, with TRBD1 as a possible D gene (5 bases). Germline V gene sequence: CDR1 SGDLS, CDR2 YYNGEE. The CDR3 is made up of 16 amino acids. The V end was cut by 4 bases, the J end by 0 bases, with 17 bases between. For the CDR3, the DNA is TGTGCCAGCAGCCCGCGCGATGCAGGGTACTCCTACGAGCAGTACTTC. It is translated as CASSPRDAGYSYEQYF.

The chain carries TRBV3-1 (or the pseudogene TRBV3-2) and TRBJ2-7, with 10 bases matching TRBD2. In germline, CDR1 is LGHDT, CDR2 YNNKEL (reference sequence). The CDR3 contains 17 residues. V gave up 4 bases and J gave up 2 bases; unmatched junction bases: 11. The CDR3 sequence is CASSPMGVGLAAYEQYF. In DNA, the CDR3 is TGTGCCAGCAGCCCGATGGGGGTTGGACTAGCGGCCTACGAGCAGTACTTC.

The rearrangement joins TRBV4-1 to TRBJ2-7; TRBD1 matches 7 bases. Germline loops: CDR1 MGHRA, CDR2 YSYEKL. With V trimmed by 4 bases and J by 4 bases, 7 bases remained unmatched. The CDR3 loop spans 14 amino acids. The CDR3 DNA follows: TGCGCCAGCAGCCCCCGGGACAGTATGTACGAGCAGTACTTC. Its translation: CASSPRDSMYEQYF.

The CDR3 spells CASIHRLALSSYNEQFF. DNA of the CDR3: TGTGCCAGCATACACCGCCTAGCTCTGAGCTCCTACAATGAGCAGTTCTTC. V and J are TRBV2 and TRBJ2-1, with a possible D match to TRBD2 (5 bases). Trimming removed 7 bases at V and 0 bases at J, with 19 bases between. The length of the CDR3 is 17 residues. CDR1 is SNHLY and CDR2 is FYNNEI in the germline V gene.

V and J are TRBV12-3 or TRBV12-4 and TRBJ1-2; 9 bases fit TRBD1. The CDR3 has 13 residues. J lost 5 bases, V lost 5 bases, and 3 bases had no gene match. The CDR3 coding sequence is TGTGCCAGCAGTCGCGGGACAGGGTATGGCTACACCTTC. This codes for CASSRGTGYGYTF.

J is TRBJ2-7 and V is TRBV28, with a weak D call TRBD2 (6 bases). This CDR3 has 11 residues. V shed 6 bases and J shed 4 bases, with 7 bases lying between them. CDR1 is MDHEN and CDR2 is SYDVKM in the germline V gene. CDR3: CASRSGYEQYF. The DNA for the CDR3 is TGTGCCAGCAGAAGCGGGTACGAGCAGTACTTC.

This clone showed up just once. For the CDR3, the DNA is TGTGCCAGCAGTACAGGAACAGGGGCCGCTGGAAACACCATATATTTT. Translating gives CASSTGTGAAGNTIYF. The chain carries TRBV5-5 and TRBJ1-3; 7 bases line up with TRBD1. CDR3 length: 16 residues. V shed 5 bases and J 2 bases; nucleotides not matched to a gene: 10. Germline CDR1 SGHKS, CDR2 YYEKEE (reference sequence).

The chain recombines TRBV18 with TRBJ1-1, with D perhaps TRBD1 (6 bases). Looked up from germline, CDR1 is KGHSH and CDR2 is LQKENI. CDR3 size: 14 residues. Trimming pared 6 bases from V and 0 bases from J, leaving 11 bases between. The DNA of the CDR3 is TGTGCCAGCTCGCAGGACAGATTGAACACTGAAGCTTTCTTT. This translates into CASSQDRLNTEAFF.

V usage is TRBV28 and J usage is TRBJ1-1; no definite D call. V was pared by 7 bases and J by 2 bases, with 5 bases between. Germline CDR1 and CDR2: MDHEN and SYDVKM. This CDR3 is 11 amino acids long. CDR3 region: CASNLNTEAFF. Here the CDR3 DNA reads TGTGCCAGCAATCTAAACACTGAAGCTTTCTTT.